This is a list of T cell receptor beta chains from one sample in a study of T cells expressing NK-cell markers. TCRdb reworked the 5' RACE reads into one entry per CDR3 protein, no DNA. The sample's table shows some 280,000 distinct CDR3 sequences. Sequencing was carried out using blood T cells: a sorted CD56 or NKG2C T cell subset, CD4+ or CD8+ T cells, or bulk PBMC T cells (not recorded which). These receptors all come from a man in his late teens or twenties in good health. CDR3s include the opening cysteine and the closing phenylalanine or tryptophan.

J gene: TRBJ2-1
V gene: TRBV19
CDR3 protein: CASSSLAFYNEQFF

J gene: TRBJ2-1
V gene: TRBV14
CDR3 protein: CASSQIPWSGSYNEQFF

J gene: TRBJ1-4
V gene: TRBV5-5
CDR3 protein: CASSWENEKLFF

J gene: TRBJ2-2
V gene: TRBV12-3/TRBV12-4
CDR3 protein: CASNTGPSGELFF

J gene: TRBJ1-5
V gene: TRBV21-1
CDR3 protein: CASSKDRAAEGNQPQHF

J gene: TRBJ2-7
V gene: TRBV25-1
CDR3 protein: CASLGWAAGGPGYEQYF

J gene: TRBJ2-7
V gene: TRBV20-1
CDR3 protein: CSARGATFEQYF

J gene: TRBJ2-2
V gene: TRBV6-2/TRBV6-3
CDR3 protein: CASSWPGLANTGELFF

J gene: TRBJ2-1
V gene: TRBV20-1
CDR3 protein: CSATTTEPSYNEQFF

J gene: TRBJ1-1
V gene: TRBV6-2/TRBV6-3
CDR3 protein: CASSYDPRDTEAFF

J gene: TRBJ2-1
V gene: TRBV7-2
CDR3 protein: CASSLVGSEENEQFF

J gene: TRBJ2-5
V gene: TRBV20-1
CDR3 protein: CSAGGHVQETQYF

J gene: TRBJ2-1
V gene: TRBV18
CDR3 protein: CASSPPKGYNEQFF

J gene: TRBJ1-2
V gene: TRBV29-1
CDR3 protein: CSVEDGAYGYTF

J gene: TRBJ2-5
V gene: TRBV5-1
CDR3 protein: CASTGMATRQETQYF

J gene: TRBJ2-2
V gene: TRBV30
CDR3 protein: CAWLSRDRNTGELFF

J gene: TRBJ1-6
V gene: TRBV7-8
CDR3 protein: CASSLEGGSSYNSPLHF

J gene: TRBJ2-7
V gene: TRBV20-1
CDR3 protein: CSGAPSQPGQGLEQYF

J gene: TRBJ1-1
V gene: TRBV9
CDR3 protein: CASSTQTSDTEAFF

J gene: TRBJ2-1
V gene: TRBV5-1
CDR3 protein: CASSSRPSENEQFF

J gene: TRBJ1-2
V gene: TRBV19
CDR3 protein: CASTRVQANYGYTF

J gene: TRBJ2-1
V gene: TRBV2
CDR3 protein: CASNRDRAEQFF

J gene: TRBJ2-2
V gene: TRBV29-1
CDR3 protein: CSALTTGTLNTGELFF

J gene: TRBJ1-5
V gene: TRBV6-1
CDR3 protein: CASSGTRDQPQHF

J gene: TRBJ2-3
V gene: TRBV9
CDR3 protein: CASSVGPPRDTQYF

J gene: TRBJ2-2
V gene: TRBV11-2
CDR3 protein: CASSNLRKGASGELFF

J gene: TRBJ2-6
V gene: TRBV28
CDR3 protein: CASSRGGAASGANVLTF

J gene: TRBJ2-3
V gene: TRBV5-5
CDR3 protein: CASSLVQREWDTQYF

J gene: TRBJ2-1
V gene: TRBV2
CDR3 protein: CASSEDWGQPYNEQFF

J gene: TRBJ2-3
V gene: TRBV20-1
CDR3 protein: CSAEAGVTDTQYF

J gene: TRBJ2-5
V gene: TRBV7-9
CDR3 protein: CASSRTEEETQYF

J gene: TRBJ2-3
V gene: TRBV6-5
CDR3 protein: CASSYIRGTSTDTQYF

J gene: TRBJ1-5
V gene: TRBV5-6
CDR3 protein: CASSSMDRGLNQPQHF

J gene: TRBJ2-1
V gene: TRBV12-5
CDR3 protein: CASGPGLAGYNEQFF

J gene: TRBJ2-3
V gene: TRBV10-3
CDR3 protein: CAISEEDYRQYF

J gene: TRBJ2-3
V gene: TRBV7-2
CDR3 protein: CASSSGAVALANTQYF

J gene: TRBJ2-3
V gene: TRBV20-1
CDR3 protein: CSASPLAGADTQYF

J gene: TRBJ1-2
V gene: TRBV25-1
CDR3 protein: CASSLTGLGYTF

J gene: TRBJ2-5
V gene: TRBV20-1
CDR3 protein: CSAEPPRASGRRVYKETQYF

J gene: TRBJ2-3
V gene: TRBV7-9
CDR3 protein: CASSLAGQGSDTQYF

J gene: TRBJ2-1
V gene: TRBV15
CDR3 protein: CATSRERAVGDNEQFF

J gene: TRBJ1-1
V gene: TRBV18
CDR3 protein: CASSPISSSAFF

J gene: TRBJ1-6
V gene: TRBV19
CDR3 protein: CASSIQGIDNSPLHF

J gene: TRBJ2-5
V gene: TRBV12-3/TRBV12-4
CDR3 protein: CASSPGTSGGRTQYF

J gene: TRBJ1-1
V gene: TRBV11-2
CDR3 protein: CASSSYTLNLNTEAFF

J gene: TRBJ2-1
V gene: TRBV21-1
CDR3 protein: CASSKEEGMRAFF

J gene: TRBJ2-7
V gene: TRBV5-4
CDR3 protein: CASSFSSGSSYEQYF

J gene: TRBJ2-5
V gene: TRBV28
CDR3 protein: CASSSWGETQYF

J gene: TRBJ2-1
V gene: TRBV28
CDR3 protein: CASNGLAGAYNEQFF

J gene: TRBJ2-2
V gene: TRBV19
CDR3 protein: CASSIQSLRTGELFF

J gene: TRBJ1-1
V gene: TRBV7-6
CDR3 protein: CASSPPVIPGTEAFF

J gene: TRBJ1-5
V gene: TRBV29-1
CDR3 protein: CSVDGGGGQPQHF

J gene: TRBJ1-5
V gene: TRBV12-3/TRBV12-4
CDR3 protein: CASAWSRGANSNQPQHF